One sample yielded the 30 T cell receptor beta chains listed below, sequenced in a study of blood T cell repertoires in COVID-19. Using immunoSEQ multiplex PCR, the repertoire was profiled, and TCRdb retains in-frame clones only, with some absent. The sample consists of hundreds of thousands of clones, 80% to 85% of them appearing once. The material sequenced was peripheral blood. Receptors were obtained from a woman at least 80 years old with active or convalescent COVID-19.

The chain joins TRBV7-2 to TRBJ1-5; tentative D call: TRBD1 (5 bases). The germline gives CDR1 SGHTA, CDR2 FQGNSA. Trimming took off 4 bases at V and 6 bases at J, with 10 bases between the two ends. CDR3 size: 13 residues. CDR3 coding DNA: TGTGCCAGCAGCTCGGGACTAGTTCAGCCCCAGCATTTT. This encodes CASSSGLVQPQHF.

V and J are TRBV20-1 and TRBJ2-1; 7 positions agree with TRBD2. This CDR3 is built from 13 residues. The germline V gene encodes CDR1 DFQATT and CDR2 SNEGSKA (reference sequence). V was pared by 3 bases and J by 10 bases, with 9 bases of the junction left unmatched. As DNA, the CDR3 is TGCAGTGCTAGTTTACTAGCGTTAAAGGAGCAGTTCTTC. Residues: CSASLLALKEQFF.

The genes are TRBV11-2 and TRBJ2-1; 8 nucleotides agree with TRBD2. The CDR3 covers 14 residues. Germline values: CDR1 SGHAT, CDR2 FQNNGV. After removal of 2 bases from V and 9 bases from J, the junction contained 6 bases not matched to a gene. Written as DNA, the CDR3 is TGTGCCAGCAGCTTACTCAGCGGGAGTAGTGAGCAGTTCTTC. Its protein is CASSLLSGSSEQFF. Drawing the rest from reference TRBV11-2 and TRBJ2-1, the complete variable domain is EAGVAQSPRYKIIEKRQSVAFWCNPISGHATLYWYQQILGQGPKLLIQFQNNGVVDDSQLPKDRFSAERLKGVDSTLKIQPAKLEDSAVYLCASSLLSGSSEQFFGPGTRLTVL.

This clone was seen only a few times. The chain combines TRBV5-1 with TRBJ1-1, with 7 bases fitting TRBD1. This CDR3 comprises 13 residues. J was trimmed by 6 bases and V by 0 bases; bases with no gene match: 2. Germline CDR1 reads SGHRS; CDR2 reads YFSETQ. This CDR3 reads CASSLAGTAEAFF. In DNA form, the CDR3 reads TGCGCCAGCAGCTTGGCGGGGACAGCTGAAGCTTTCTTT.

This chain uses TRBV11-2 with TRBJ2-7; 7 bases agree with TRBD1. Trimming took 1 base from V and 4 from J; bases not matched to a gene: 7. The germline CDR1 and CDR2 sequences are SGHAT and FQNNGV. This CDR3 region has 15 residues. CDR3 amino acids: CASSLVAAGGYEQYF. The CDR3 DNA reads TGTGCCAGCAGCTTAGTGGCGGCAGGGGGATACGAGCAGTACTTC.

This clone was found once. This chain links TRBV15 with TRBJ1-5; TRBD1 matches at 7 bases. J was trimmed by 4 bases and V by 0 bases; bases with no gene match: 3. The germline V gene has CDR1 LNHNV and CDR2 YYDKDF (reference sequence). The CDR3 length is 15 residues. The CDR3 nucleotides read TGTGCCACCAGCAGAGAGACAGGGAATAATCAGCCCCAGCATTTT. Its protein is CATSRETGNNQPQHF.

The chain carries TRBV11-2 and TRBJ2-2; D not resolved. V was pared by 5 bases and J by 4 bases, with 11 bases between. CDR3 length equals 14 residues. Germline CDR1 reads SGHAT; CDR2 reads FQNNGV. The CDR3 sequence: CASSLNPITGELFF. The CDR3 DNA reads TGTGCCAGCAGCCTAAATCCTATCACCGGGGAGCTGTTTTTT.

The chain links TRBV4-2 to TRBJ1-6, with no clear D. CDR3 length: 14 amino acids. Germline V lookup: CDR1 LGHNA, CDR2 YNFKEQ. Trimming cost V 5 bases and J 5 bases, with 10 bases left between them. CDR3 loop: CASSFAENNSPLHF. CDR3 nucleotide sequence: TGTGCCAGCAGCTTCGCAGAAAATAATTCACCCCTCCACTTT.

The chain couples TRBV5-1 to TRBJ1-1; D perhaps matches TRBD1 (5 bases). CDR1 is SGHRS, CDR2 YFSETQ, per germline. The CDR3 spans 13 residues. Trimming shortened V by 2 bases and J by 11 bases, and 16 bases separated the two germline ends. The CDR3 region has the DNA TGCGCCAGCAGCTTTGGGTCCGCGGAGGGGGCTTTCTTT. As protein: CASSFGSAEGAFF.

V gene TRBV4-2 combines with J gene TRBJ2-1; TRBD2 matches at 9 bases. Looked up from germline, CDR1 is LGHNA and CDR2 is YNFKEQ. Unmatched junction bases numbered 10, after V lost 0 bases and J lost 10 bases. The CDR3 is 16 amino acids. In nucleotides, the CDR3 is TGTGCCAGCAGCCAAGATATGGCGGGGGGGCGGCCCGAGCAGTTCTTC. Translated, it gives CASSQDMAGGRPEQFF.

J is TRBJ1-3 and V is TRBV10-3; D not certain. Germline CDR1 ENHRY, CDR2 SYGVKD. Trimming removed 10 bases from V and 4 bases from J, with 8 bases in between. This CDR3 has 11 residues. Here the CDR3 DNA reads TGTGCCACGGGGAGGGGAAACACCATATATTTT. Protein sequence: CATGRGNTIYF.

This chain connects TRBV7-2 to TRBJ1-3; 10 positions agree with TRBD1. The CDR3 spans 13 residues. Per germline, CDR1 SGHTA and CDR2 FQGNSA. The ends lost 3 bases at V and 11 bases at J; junction bases unmatched: 4. CDR3 DNA: TGTGCCAGCAGCTTCCAAGGGACAGGGGCCATATATTTT. Its translation is CASSFQGTGAIYF.

The table lists this clone with a few counts. V gene TRBV4-1 combines with J gene TRBJ1-3, with D maybe TRBD1 (6 bases). CDR1 and CDR2 (germline): MGHRA, YSYEKL. V was clipped by 3 bases and J by 1 base, with 16 bases between them. This CDR3 has 17 amino acids. Here the CDR3 reads CASSQQSQGRSGNTIYF. DNA for the CDR3: TGCGCCAGCAGCCAGCAGTCCCAGGGGAGATCTGGAAACACCATATATTTT.

The gene calls are TRBV10-2 and TRBJ2-1; possible D gene TRBD2, 5 bases. Germline V gives CDR1 WSHSY, CDR2 SAAADI. CDR3 length: 11 amino acids. Trimming took 4 bases from V and 9 from J, leaving 7 bases between them. The CDR3 DNA is TGCGCCAGCAGTGGGGCGGGTGAGCAGTTCTTC. It specifies CASSGAGEQFF.

The gene calls are TRBV2 and TRBJ2-7; TRBD1 aligns across 7 bases. The CDR3 length is 16 residues. V dropped 2 bases and J dropped 2; count of bases not matched to a gene: 9. The germline gives CDR1 SNHLY, CDR2 FYNNEI. CDR3 sequence reads: CASSESYNRGPYEQYF. DNA for the CDR3: TGTGCCAGCAGTGAATCGTATAACAGGGGCCCCTACGAGCAGTACTTC.

The chain links TRBV6-5 to TRBJ1-5, with D uncertain. The V and J ends lost 0 bases and 2 bases respectively, with 5 bases between them. This CDR3 comprises 14 residues. Germline CDR1 MNHEY, CDR2 SVGAGI. CDR3 nucleotides: TGTGCCAGCAGTTACTCGCCGGGCAATCAGCCCCAGCATTTT. Translation: CASSYSPGNQPQHF.

The rearrangement links TRBV5-1 to TRBJ2-5; 9 bases are a match to TRBD2. With 5 bases clipped from V and 4 bases from J, the junction kept 6 bases outside the gene matches. The CDR3 contains 14 residues. From germline, CDR1 is SGHRS and CDR2 YFSETQ. CDR3: CASSVAGVRETQYF. CDR3 nucleotide sequence: TGCGCCAGCAGTGTAGCGGGAGTTCGAGAGACCCAGTACTTC. The entire variable domain, with the rest obtained from reference TRBV5-1 and TRBJ2-5, is as follows: KAGVTQTPRYLIKTRGQQVTLSCSPISGHRSVSWYQQTPGQGLQFLFEYFSETQRNKGNFPGRFSGRQFSNSRSEMNVSTLELGDSALYLCASSVAGVRETQYFGPGTRLLVL.

The V call is TRBV7-9, the J call TRBJ2-5, with 8 nucleotides matching TRBD1. J gave up 2 bases and V 2 bases, and 16 bases lay outside the gene matches. Germline assignment: CDR1 SEHNR and CDR2 FQNEAQ (reference sequence). The CDR3 has 19 residues. CDR3 in amino acids: CASSLSWGLAGGPQETQYF. As DNA, the CDR3 is TGTGCCAGCAGCTTATCTTGGGGTCTGGCAGGGGGCCCTCAAGAGACCCAGTACTTC.

This clone was seen more than once but under ten times. The chain uses TRBV3-1 (or the pseudogene TRBV3-2) and TRBJ1-3; D is unresolved. V was clipped by 4 bases and J by 0 bases, with 13 bases between them. The CDR3 runs 16 residues. CDR1 is LGHDT, CDR2 YNNKEL, per germline (reference sequence). The CDR3 loop reads CASSPLRAGSGNTIYF. CDR3 nucleotides: TGTGCCAGCAGCCCACTGCGGGCTGGCTCTGGAAACACCATATATTTT.

This clone has more than one count but fewer than ten. V usage is TRBV11-2 and J usage is TRBJ1-6; 10 bases match TRBD1. Per the germline V gene, CDR1 is SGHAT and CDR2 is FQNNGV. The CDR3 is made up of 18 amino acids. J lost 9 bases, V lost 3 bases, and 14 bases had no gene match. CDR3 sequence reads: CASSFTVSTGGTSSPLHF. CDR3 nucleotide sequence: TGTGCCAGCAGCTTTACAGTCTCGACAGGGGGCACCAGTTCACCCCTCCACTTT.

The V gene is TRBV3-1 (or the pseudogene TRBV3-2), the J gene TRBJ2-2; the match to TRBD1 covers 8 bases. The CDR3 consists of 15 residues. Germline CDR1 LGHDT, CDR2 YNNKEL (reference sequence). The V segment lost 3 bases and the J segment 3 bases; nucleotides outside the gene matches: 3. The CDR3 here is CASSQTGAYTGELFF. The CDR3 coding sequence is TGTGCCAGCAGCCAGACAGGGGCCTACACCGGGGAGCTGTTTTTT.

This clone was counted a single time. This chain uses TRBV28 with TRBJ2-1, with a tentative D call TRBD1 (6 bases). Germline V CDR1 and CDR2: MDHEN, SYDVKM. There are 15 residues in the CDR3. V was trimmed by 2 bases and J by 8 bases, leaving 16 bases between them. Here the CDR3 reads CASSLVWQGKHEQFF. As DNA, the CDR3 is TGTGCCAGCAGTTTAGTTTGGCAGGGGAAACATGAGCAGTTCTTC.

This chain connects TRBV27 to TRBJ1-6, with D uncertain. The CDR3 totals 14 residues. Trimming pared 4 bases from V and 8 bases from J, leaving 12 bases between. Looked up from germline, CDR1 is MNHEY and CDR2 is SMNVEV (reference sequence). The chain's CDR3 is CASSSWRPHSPLHF. CDR3 DNA sequence: TGTGCCAGCAGTTCTTGGCGGCCCCATTCACCCCTCCACTTT.

V gene TRBV28 combines with J gene TRBJ2-1; D possibly corresponds to TRBD2 (7 bases). The germline V gene encodes CDR1 MDHEN and CDR2 SYDVKM. The CDR3 has 15 residues. Trimming pared 2 bases from V and 6 bases from J, leaving 14 bases between. The CDR3 region has the DNA TGTGCCAGCAGTTTAGCGGGGGCTGGGATCAATGAGCAGTTCTTC. The encoded protein is CASSLAGAGINEQFF.

Regarding this clone: At one end, the junction sequence differs from germline, possibly due to a read error. The CDR3 reads CASSVAGGKTDTQYF. CDR3 in DNA: TGTGCCAGCAGCGTAGCGGGGGGTAAGACAGATACGCAGTATTTT. The chain recombines TRBV7-9 with TRBJ2-3; 10 nucleotides align to TRBD2. From germline, CDR1 is SEHNR and CDR2 FQNEAQ (reference sequence). This CDR3 has 15 residues.

The chain has TRBV29-1 and TRBJ1-1; perhaps TRBD1 as D (6 bases). CDR3 size: 13 residues. V gave up 7 bases and J gave up 5 bases, with 17 bases separating them. CDR1 and CDR2 (germline): SQVTM, ANQGSEA. The chain's CDR3 is CSALRGGETEAFF. DNA of the CDR3: TGCAGCGCTCTAAGGGGGGGAGAGACTGAAGCTTTCTTT.

This clone came up a few times. The chain recombines TRBV6-2 or TRBV6-3 with TRBJ1-5, with 9 bases aligning to TRBD1. The junction had 15 bases not matched to a gene; V was cut back by 6 bases and J by 9 bases. Per germline, CDR1 MNHEY and CDR2 SVGEGT. The CDR3 has 16 amino acids. The CDR3 here is CASSTPGQGAVWPQHF. The CDR3 region has the DNA TGTGCCAGCAGCACACCGGGACAGGGAGCGGTATGGCCCCAGCATTTT.

The J gene is TRBJ2-2, the V gene TRBV5-1; TRBD2 might be the D (7 bases). Trimming took 0 bases from V and 5 from J, leaving 17 bases between them. Per germline, CDR1 SGHRS and CDR2 YFSETQ. The CDR3 has 17 amino acids. CDR3 sequence reads: CASSLAGAGVGTGELFF. In nucleotides, the CDR3 is TGCGCCAGCAGCTTGGCAGGGGCGGGAGTAGGAACCGGGGAGCTGTTTTTT.

V and J are TRBV7-2 and TRBJ2-7; D perhaps matches TRBD2 (6 bases). CDR3 size: 16 residues. With 0 bases removed from V and 5 bases from J, the gap between germline ends came to 17 bases. Germline CDR1 is SGHTA and CDR2 is FQGNSA. The CDR3, as DNA: TGTGCCAGCAGCTTAGCGGACCGCGGGGTGGGTGACGAGCAGTACTTC. This gives the protein CASSLADRGVGDEQYF.

V and J are TRBV19 and TRBJ2-7; 8 nucleotides align to TRBD2. Per germline, CDR1 LNHDA and CDR2 SQIVND (reference sequence). This CDR3 has 16 amino acids. J lost 4 bases, V lost 1 base, and 9 bases had no gene match. The CDR3 region is CASSIGASGSTYEQYF. Written as DNA, the CDR3 is TGTGCCAGTAGTATAGGGGCTAGCGGGTCAACGTACGAGCAGTACTTC.